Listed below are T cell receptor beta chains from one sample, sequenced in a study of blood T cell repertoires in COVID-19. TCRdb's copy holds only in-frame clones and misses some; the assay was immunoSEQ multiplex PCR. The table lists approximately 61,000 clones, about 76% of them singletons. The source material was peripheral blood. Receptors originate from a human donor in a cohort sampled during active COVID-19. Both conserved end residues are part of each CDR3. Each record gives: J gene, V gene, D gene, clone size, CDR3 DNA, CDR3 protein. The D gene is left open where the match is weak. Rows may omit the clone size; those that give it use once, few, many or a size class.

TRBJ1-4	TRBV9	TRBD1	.	TGTGCCAGCAACCGGGACAGGGGTGGCGAACTGTTTTTT	CASNRDRGGELFF
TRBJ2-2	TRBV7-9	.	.	TGTGCCAGCAGCTCCGGCACCGGGGAGCTGTTTTTT	CASSSGTGELFF
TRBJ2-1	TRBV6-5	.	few	TGTGCCAGCAGTATACCTCAGGGGTTTGAGCAGTTCTTC	CASSIPQGFEQFF
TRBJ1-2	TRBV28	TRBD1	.	TGTGCCAGCACCTCGGGACAGCTCTATGGCTACACCTTC	CASTSGQLYGYTF
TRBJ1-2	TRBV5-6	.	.	TGTGCCAGCAGCTTGGGACACCCTGGCTACACCTTC	CASSLGHPGYTF
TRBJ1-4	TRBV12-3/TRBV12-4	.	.	TGTGCCAGCAGTGCCGGGACACCAAAACTGTTTTTT	CASSAGTPKLFF
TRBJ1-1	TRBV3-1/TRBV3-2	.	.	TGTGCCAGCAGCCAAGGACTTGGGGGGTTCATGAACACTGAAGCTTTCTTT	CASSQGLGGFMNTEAFF
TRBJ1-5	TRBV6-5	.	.	TGTGCCAGCGCTTCAGGTACAGGGAGCAATCAGCCCCAGCATTTT	CASASGTGSNQPQHF
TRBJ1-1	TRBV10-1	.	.	TGCGCCAGCAGCCAGACATCTTCAAACACTGAAGCTTTCTTT	CASSQTSSNTEAFF
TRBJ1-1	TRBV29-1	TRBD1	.	TGCAGCGTGTGGGACAGGGGGGCCACTGAAGCTTTCTTT	CSVWDRGATEAFF
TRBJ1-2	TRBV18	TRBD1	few	TGTGCCAGCTCACCACCGTGGACAGGGAGCAGGAGCTACACCTTC	CASSPPWTGSRSYTF
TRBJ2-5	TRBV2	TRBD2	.	TGTGCCAGCAGTCTGGGACTAGCGGATCAAGAGACCCAGTACTTC	CASSLGLADQETQYF
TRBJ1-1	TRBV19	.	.	TGTGCCAGTAGTATGGGCCGGCTGAACACTGAAGCTTTCTTT	CASSMGRLNTEAFF
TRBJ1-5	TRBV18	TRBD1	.	TGTGCCAGCTCAGCATCCCAGGGGGCGAGCAATCAGCCCCAGCATTTT	CASSASQGASNQPQHF
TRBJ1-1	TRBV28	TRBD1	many	TGTGCCAGCAGCCCTCTCCCCGGACAGGACAGGGGGCGAATAGGTGAAGCTTTCTTT	CASSPLPGQDRGRIGEAFF
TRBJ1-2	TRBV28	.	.	TGTGCCAGCAGCCCTACCCCGCGGGGCTACACCTTC	CASSPTPRGYTF
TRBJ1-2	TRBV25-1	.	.	TGTGCCGCCAAGGGCACAGGAGTTCTGGGCTACACCTTC	CAAKGTGVLGYTF
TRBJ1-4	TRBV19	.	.	TGTGCTTCCCACAGGGCTAAAGGAACTAATGAAAAACTGTTTTTT	CASHRAKGTNEKLFF
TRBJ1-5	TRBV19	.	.	TGTGCCAGTAGTACGGGCGGGGACCAGCATTTT	CASSTGGDQHF
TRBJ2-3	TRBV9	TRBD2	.	TGTGCCAGCAGCGTAGAGGCGGGAGAGGTAGATACGCAGTATTTT	CASSVEAGEVDTQYF
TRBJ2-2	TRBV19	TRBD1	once	TGTGCCAGTAGTGCCAGGGGGACCTATCGAGACACCGGGGAGCTGTTTTTT	CASSARGTYRDTGELFF
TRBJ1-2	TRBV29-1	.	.	TGCAGCGTTACGAAGGAAACAGGGATGTATGGCTACACCTTC	CSVTKETGMYGYTF
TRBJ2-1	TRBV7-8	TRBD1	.	TGTGCCAGCAGCTTAGGTAACAGGGGTTTGAATGAGCAGTTCTTC	CASSLGNRGLNEQFF
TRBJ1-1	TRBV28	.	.	TGTGCCAGCAGTTTAGGGGGGGGGCCTGAAACTGAAGCTTTCTTT	CASSLGGGPETEAFF
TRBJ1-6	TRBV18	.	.	TGTGCCAGCTCACCAGTCGAGGACTTGTATAATTCACCCCTCCACTTT	CASSPVEDLYNSPLHF
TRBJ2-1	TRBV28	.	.	TGTGCCAGCAGCCACAGGAACGGCTACAATGAGCAGTTCTTC	CASSHRNGYNEQFF
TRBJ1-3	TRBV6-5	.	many	TGTGCCAGCAGTTCGCGGACAGCCGGAAACACCATATATTTT	CASSSRTAGNTIYF
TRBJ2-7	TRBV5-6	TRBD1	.	TGTGCCAGCAGCTCCCTCGGACAGGGCTACGAGCAGTACTTC	CASSSLGQGYEQYF
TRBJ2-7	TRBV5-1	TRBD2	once	TGCGCCAGCAGCTTGAGGCTAGCGGGATATGAGCAGTACTTC	CASSLRLAGYEQYF
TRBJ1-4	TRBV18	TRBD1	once	TGTGCCAGCTCACCAAGGTCGCCGGGACAGGGAAACGGAATTTTT	CASSPRSPGQGNGIF
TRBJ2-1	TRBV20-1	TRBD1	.	TGCAGTGCTAGTCCAGACAGGGTGAGCGAGCAGTTCTTC	CSASPDRVSEQFF
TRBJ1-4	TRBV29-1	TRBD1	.	TGCAGCGTGGGAGGTGGGACAGGGGGGGAAAAACTGTTTTTT	CSVGGGTGGEKLFF
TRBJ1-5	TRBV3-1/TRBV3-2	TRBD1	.	TGTGCCAGCAGCCCAACAGGGGGACGAGGGCCCCAGCATTTT	CASSPTGGRGPQHF
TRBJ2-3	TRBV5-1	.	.	TGCGCCAGCAGCTCCCACGGGAGCCCAGATACGCAGTATTTT	CASSSHGSPDTQYF
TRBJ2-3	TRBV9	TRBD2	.	TGTGCCAGCAGCGTTCTGGGGGGGGTCAGGGATACGCAGTATTTT	CASSVLGGVRDTQYF
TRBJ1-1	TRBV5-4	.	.	TGTGCCAGCAGCTTGGTTGGGGCAGCCAGTGCTTTCTTT	CASSLVGAASAFF
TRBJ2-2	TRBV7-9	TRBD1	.	TGTGCCAGCAGCACAGGGGGGAGGGAGCTGTTTTTT	CASSTGGRELFF
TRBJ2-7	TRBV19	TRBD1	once	TGTGCCAGTAGTGGACGGACAGGGGGCTACGAGCAGTACTTC	CASSGRTGGYEQYF
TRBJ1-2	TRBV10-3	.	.	TGTGCCGCAACCCAGGGGAATCTTTATGGCTACACCTTC	CAATQGNLYGYTF
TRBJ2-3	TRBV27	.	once	TGTGCCAGCAGATTCGTACTCACAGATACGCAGTATTTT	CASRFVLTDTQYF
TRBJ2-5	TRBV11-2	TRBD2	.	TGTGCCAGCACGACGGGGGGGCCGGGGGAGACCCAGTACTTC	CASTTGGPGETQYF
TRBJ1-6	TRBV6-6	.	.	TGTGCCAGCAGTTTCACGACATCCAATCCCCTCCACTTT	CASSFTTSNPLHF
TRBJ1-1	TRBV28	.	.	TGTGCCAGCAAGAACTCCCCTTCGTCCGACACTGAAGCTTTCTTT	CASKNSPSSDTEAFF
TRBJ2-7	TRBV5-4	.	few	TGTGCCAGCAGCTTGGATGGAGAACGGGAGCAGTACTTC	CASSLDGEREQYF
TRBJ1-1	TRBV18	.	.	TGTGCCAGCTCACCAGGGAGTAGGGTGAACACTGAAGCTTTCTTT	CASSPGSRVNTEAFF
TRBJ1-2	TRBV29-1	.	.	TGCAGCGTTGAAATATGGACTCGATCCTACTATGGCTACACCTTC	CSVEIWTRSYYGYTF
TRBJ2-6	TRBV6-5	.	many	TGTGCCAGCAGTTACTCTAGCGGCTCTGGGGCCAACGTCCTGACTTTC	CASSYSSGSGANVLTF
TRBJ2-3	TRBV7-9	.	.	TGTGCCAGCAGCTTAGCCCAGGATACGCAGTATTTT	CASSLAQDTQYF